This entry lists 11 T cell receptor beta chains sequenced from one sample in a study of blood T cell repertoires in COVID-19. Sequencing used immunoSEQ multiplex PCR; TCRdb keeps in-frame clones, though not all of them. This sample has some 180,000 clones; 79% occur once, and the top ten carry around 6%. The specimen sequenced was peripheral blood. The receptors shown here come from a woman aged 35 to 49 with COVID-19, enrolled during active disease.

The chain is built from TRBV27 and TRBJ1-2; D uncertain. Trimming took off 6 bases at V and 8 bases at J, with 16 bases between the two ends. The CDR3 length is 13 residues. CDR1 and CDR2 from the germline V gene are MNHEY and SMNVEV (reference sequence). Here the CDR3 DNA reads TGTGCCAGCAGACCTTCAGGTACCCCCGGCTACACCTTC. Its protein is CASRPSGTPGYTF.

This clone turned up a few times. The V gene is TRBV7-8, the J gene TRBJ2-6, with D unclear. V dropped 7 bases and J dropped 2 bases, with 9 bases sitting between them. The CDR3 sequence is 14 residues long. Per germline, CDR1 SGHVS and CDR2 FQNEAQ. The CDR3 region is CASTLGTGANVLTF. For the CDR3, the DNA is TGTGCCAGCACCCTAGGCACTGGGGCCAACGTCCTGACTTTC. The full variable domain, in which reference TRBV7-8 and TRBJ2-6 provide the parts outside the CDR3, is GAGVSQSPRYKVAKRGQDVALRCDPISGHVSLFWYQQALGQGPEFLTYFQNEAQLDKSGLPSDRFFAERPEGSVSTLKIQRTQQEDSAVYLCASTLGTGANVLTFGAGSRLTVL.

Points on this clone: Other nucleotide sequences in the sample specify the same CDR3. The genes are TRBV7-8 and TRBJ2-7; D is ambiguous. Germline-derived CDR1 and CDR2 are SGHVS and FQNEAQ. This CDR3 spans 12 amino acids. Between the trimmed V and J ends, which lost 4 bases and 4 bases, there was a span of 8 bases. The CDR3 loop is CASSYGEYEQYF. CDR3 DNA sequence: TGTGCCAGCAGCTACGGAGAATACGAGCAGTACTTC.

This clone occurred a few times. This chain uses TRBV3-1 (or the pseudogene TRBV3-2) with TRBJ1-2; D is unclear. The CDR3 sequence is 15 residues long. Trimming shortened V by 4 bases and J by 5 bases, and 17 bases separated the two germline ends. Germline CDR1 LGHDT, CDR2 YNNKEL (reference sequence). CDR3 bases: TGTGCCAGCAGCCCGGGGTCATGGGTTGGATATGGCTACACCTTC. Amino acid sequence: CASSPGSWVGYGYTF.

J is TRBJ1-2 and V is TRBV21-1. TRBV21-1 is labeled a pseudogene. The length of the CDR3 is 16 residues. For the CDR3, the DNA is TGTGCCAGCAGCAAAAAAGGGCGAGGGATTGACTATGGCTACACCTTC. The encoded protein is CASSKKGRGIDYGYTF.

CDR3 bases: TGTGCCAGCAGCACAGGGGCGAACACTGAAGCTTTCTTT. Amino acid sequence: CASSTGANTEAFF. The chain combines TRBV6-6 with TRBJ1-1; 7 bases agree with TRBD1. Per the germline V gene, CDR1 is MNHNY and CDR2 is SVGAGI (reference sequence). V trimming: 6 bases; J trimming: 1 base; junction bases outside the gene matches: 2. CDR3 length: 13 residues.

The chain is built from TRBV6-1 and TRBJ2-7; TRBD2 matches 14 bases. Trimming took 3 bases from V and 6 from J; bases not matched to a gene: 7. The germline CDR1 and CDR2 sequences are MNHNS and SASEGT. The length of the CDR3 is 16 residues. The CDR3 nucleotides read TGTGCCAGCAGTGAGGGACTAGCGGGAGAGAGTCGCGAGCAGTACTTC. It codes for CASSEGLAGESREQYF.

This clone was seen just once. CDR3 DNA sequence: TGCGCCAGCAGGGGACAGGATAATCAGCCCCAGCATTTT. This sequence encodes CASRGQDNQPQHF. The V and J genes are TRBV5-1 and TRBJ1-5, with TRBD1 identical over 8 bases. The length of the CDR3 is 13 residues. CDR1 is SGHRS and CDR2 is YFSETQ in the germline V gene. V was clipped by 5 bases and J by 4 bases; unmatched bases: 2.

A single count supports this clone. V and J are TRBV5-1 and TRBJ2-3; TRBD1 matches 10 bases. The germline V gene has CDR1 SGHRS and CDR2 YFSETQ. V trimming: 9 bases; J trimming: 3 bases; junction bases outside the gene matches: 10. CDR3 length equals 15 residues. In DNA, the CDR3 is TGCGCCACCCGGACAGGGGGGCATCAAACAGATACGCAGTATTTT. It encodes CATRTGGHQTDTQYF.

The count of this clone is one. The identical CDR3 is also encoded by other nucleotide sequences in the sample. The gene calls are TRBV7-9 and TRBJ2-7; D is possibly TRBD1 (7 bases). The CDR3 contains 15 residues. Germline loops: CDR1 SEHNR, CDR2 FQNEAQ (reference sequence). Deletions cut 2 bases from V and 1 base from J, with 12 bases between. The CDR3 sequence is CASSLLSGGSYEQYF. The CDR3 DNA reads TGTGCCAGCAGCTTACTATCAGGGGGGTCCTACGAGCAGTACTTC. The variable domain in full, with the rest retrieved from reference TRBV7-9 and TRBJ2-7, is DTGVSQNPRHKITKRGQNVTFRCDPISEHNRLYWYRQTLGQGPEFLTYFQNEAQLEKSRLLSDRFSAERPKGSFSTLEIQRTEQGDSAMYLCASSLLSGGSYEQYFGPGTRLTVT.

This clone came up once. The V call is TRBV3-1 (or the pseudogene TRBV3-2), the J call TRBJ2-5; TRBD2 agrees at 10 bases. CDR3 length: 16 residues. J was trimmed by 3 bases and V by 1 base; bases with no gene match: 5. CDR1 and CDR2 (germline): LGHDT, YNNKEL (reference sequence). CDR3 amino acids: CASSQGWLAGEETQYF. The CDR3 DNA sequence: TGTGCCAGCAGCCAAGGGTGGCTAGCGGGGGAAGAGACCCAGTACTTC.